The 20 T cell receptor beta chains given below trace back to one sample, sequenced in a study of T-cell memory formation after mild COVID-19. MiXCR, run by TCRdb on the 5' RACE reads, gives a single entry per CDR3 protein. The data show over 350,000 distinct CDR3 sequences, about a sixth seen once. The sample consisted of PBMCs or a T cell subset sorted from them (not recorded which). These receptor sequences come from a young man who had mild COVID-19 (a few samples of this study predate the infection). Cell type and time point are not known.

The table lists this clonotype with a few counts. The chain is built from TRBV10-3 and TRBJ2-5; D might be TRBD1 or TRBD2, each matching 5 bases. CDR3 length: 12 amino acids. CDR1 and CDR2 from the germline V gene are ENHRY and SYGVKD. V lost 11 bases and J 1 base, leaving 11 bases between the germline ends. The DNA for the CDR3 is TGTGCCGTGTCCGGGACCCAAGAGACCCAGTACTTC. Its protein is CAVSGTQETQYF.

This chain links TRBV2 with TRBJ2-7; 7 bases line up with TRBD1. Germline lookup yields CDR1 SNHLY and CDR2 FYNNEI. V dropped 6 bases and J dropped 5; count of bases not matched to a gene: 7. CDR3 length equals 13 residues. The CDR3 region is CASRGDSPNEQYV. The CDR3 DNA reads TGTGCCAGCAGGGGGGACAGTCCTAACGAGCAGTACGTC.

This chain connects TRBV6-2 or TRBV6-3 to TRBJ2-3, with D unclear. The CDR3 covers 15 residues. The V end lost 3 bases, the J end lost 7 bases, and 17 bases lay between the germline ends. Germline CDR1 MNHEY, CDR2 SVGEGT. CDR3 amino acids: CASSYLVGPLHTQYF. CDR3 DNA: TGTGCCAGCAGTTATCTCGTTGGTCCTTTACATACGCAGTATTTT.

This clonotype appeared a few times. The V call is TRBV18, the J call TRBJ1-6, with D possibly TRBD1 on 5 matching bases. Between the trimmed V and J ends, which lost 6 bases and 7 bases, there was a span of 16 bases. Looked up from germline, CDR1 is KGHSH and CDR2 is LQKENI. There are 15 residues in the CDR3. In nucleotides, the CDR3 is TGTGCCAGCTCTCTAAGCGTGGGGGAAAATTCACCCCTCCACTTT. It encodes CASSLSVGENSPLHF.

There are a few counts of this clonotype. The V call is TRBV9, the J call TRBJ2-2, with unresolved D. Trimming cost V 3 bases and J 4 bases, with 7 bases left between them. CDR3 length: 13 amino acids. CDR1 and CDR2 from the germline V gene are SGDLS and YYNGEE. The CDR3 DNA reads as TGTGCCAGCAGCGCAGGCTCCACCGGGGAGCTGTTTTTT. It encodes CASSAGSTGELFF.

The table lists this clonotype with a count of one. This sequence joins TRBV12-5 and TRBJ2-2, with 7 bases fitting TRBD1. The V gene's germline CDR1 is LGHNT and CDR2 FRNRAP. The CDR3 length is 18 residues. V shed 5 bases, J shed 2 bases, and the junction held 14 bases outside the gene matches. The CDR3 is CASGPLVDGTANTGELFF. Here the CDR3 DNA reads TGTGCTAGTGGTCCTTTGGTGGATGGGACAGCAAACACCGGGGAGCTGTTTTTT.

The CDR3 region is CASSHPEGALFF. DNA for the CDR3: TGTGCCAGCAGTCACCCGGAGGGGGCACTGTTTTTT. The chain couples TRBV12-3 or TRBV12-4 to TRBJ1-4, with 7 bases aligning to TRBD1. The trim removed 5 bases at V and 13 bases at J, leaving 7 bases unmatched. The CDR3 is 12 amino acids.

This clonotype has a handful of counts. The chain employs TRBV6-2 or TRBV6-3 and TRBJ1-1; maybe TRBD1 (6 bases). The V gene lost 2 bases and the J gene lost 4 bases, with 11 bases spanning the gap. The CDR3 consists of 14 residues. Germline CDR1 and CDR2: MNHEY and SVGEGT. The CDR3 DNA follows: TGTGCCAGCAGTTACGAAAGGGGGGGCACTGAAGCTTTCTTT. Protein: CASSYERGGTEAFF.

The chain carries TRBV5-1 and TRBJ2-7; D is perhaps TRBD1 (6 bases). The CDR3 extends over 14 amino acids. CDR1 and CDR2 from the germline V gene are SGHRS and YFSETQ. The germline V and J ends were trimmed by 3 bases and 2 bases, with 12 bases remaining between them. CDR3 sequence: CASSWKGDTYEQYF. CDR3 sequence (DNA): TGCGCCAGCAGCTGGAAGGGGGATACCTACGAGCAGTACTTC.

J is TRBJ2-2 and V is TRBV29-1; the D is unclear. V gave up 3 bases and J gave up 1 base, with 3 bases separating them. The CDR3 extends over 12 amino acids. The V gene's germline CDR1 is SQVTM and CDR2 ANQGSEA. CDR3 nucleotides: TGCAGCGTTGACTGGAACACCGGGGAGCTGTTTTTT. Translation: CSVDWNTGELFF.

The table lists this clonotype with a few counts. The rearrangement links TRBV4-1 to TRBJ2-7; a possible D gene is TRBD2 (5 bases). Trimming took 1 base from V and 5 from J, leaving 12 bases between them. CDR3 size: 14 residues. Germline V CDR1 and CDR2: MGHRA, YSYEKL. CDR3: CASSQVTSRDEQYV. CDR3 nucleotide sequence: TGCGCCAGCAGCCAAGTAACTAGTCGAGACGAGCAGTACGTC.

This clonotype was detected ten times or more. This chain links TRBV12-3 or TRBV12-4 with TRBJ1-2; D perhaps matches TRBD1 (5 bases). The CDR3 runs 14 residues. V lost 3 bases to trimming and J lost 8 bases, with 16 bases between them. The CDR3 DNA reads TGTGCCAGCAGTTTTCCAGGGTCCTTCGGCGGCTACACCTTC. Amino acid sequence: CASSFPGSFGGYTF.

The chain uses TRBV5-6 and TRBJ2-3, with D tentatively TRBD1 (6 bases). This CDR3 has 13 residues. V was clipped by 7 bases and J by 10 bases, with 19 bases between them. Germline V lookup: CDR1 SGHDT, CDR2 YYEEEE. The CDR3 region is CASGGEQTRSQYF. The CDR3 coding sequence is TGTGCCAGCGGGGGCGAGCAGACAAGGTCGCAGTATTTT.

The table lists this clonotype with many counts. This chain uses TRBV4-1 with TRBJ1-5; D gene uncertain. V gave up 4 bases and J gave up 4 bases, with 8 bases separating them. In germline, CDR1 is MGHRA, CDR2 YSYEKL. This CDR3 is 13 amino acids long. Written as DNA, the CDR3 is TGCGCCAGCAGCCCGGGAATGAATCAGCCCCAGCATTTT. Translating it yields CASSPGMNQPQHF.

This chain uses TRBV11-3 with TRBJ2-1; D call uncertain. Between the trimmed V and J ends, which lost 3 bases and 5 bases, there was a span of 5 bases. CDR1 is SGHNT, CDR2 YENEEA, per germline. This CDR3 has 12 residues. CDR3: CASSFRDNEQFF. CDR3 sequence (DNA): TGTGCCAGCAGCTTCCGGGACAATGAGCAGTTCTTC. Complete variable domain (other parts from reference TRBV11-3 and TRBJ2-1): EAGVVQSPRYKIIEKKQPVAFWCNPISGHNTLYWYLQNLGQGPELLIRYENEEAVDDSQLPKDRFSAERLKGVDSTLKIQPAELGDSAVYLCASSFRDNEQFFGPGTRLTVL.

Comment on this clonotype: The junction and the germline gene differ at one end; a read error may be behind it. The chain has TRBV7-9 and TRBJ1-4; 7 bases map to TRBD1. Germline-derived CDR1 and CDR2 are SEHNR and FQNEAQ (reference sequence). The CDR3 length is 16 residues. The DNA of the CDR3 is TGTGCCAGCAGCACCCACAGGGGAAGAACTACTGAAAAACTGTTTTTT. It codes for CASSTHRGRTTEKLFF.

V and J are TRBV12-3 or TRBV12-4 and TRBJ1-6; maybe TRBD1 (6 bases). The CDR3 runs to 14 residues. V lost 6 bases and J lost 7, with 13 bases in between. The CDR3 protein is CASSHGQRNSPLHF. In nucleotides, the CDR3 is TGTGCCAGCAGCCACGGACAGCGGAATTCACCCCTCCACTTT.

This clonotype has only a few counts. The chain is built from TRBV6-1 and TRBJ1-2; the D is unclear. V lost 2 bases to trimming and J lost 4 bases, with 8 bases between them. Germline CDR1 MNHNS, CDR2 SASEGT. The CDR3 covers 13 residues. This CDR3 is CASSESGSYGYTF. CDR3 DNA sequence: TGTGCCAGCAGTGAATCGGGTTCCTATGGCTACACCTTC.

This clonotype was seen many times. The rearrangement uses TRBV27 and TRBJ2-4; TRBD1 or TRBD2 may be the D gene (5 bases each). V shed 6 bases and J shed 0 bases, with 21 bases lying between them. This CDR3 comprises 18 residues. Per germline, CDR1 MNHEY and CDR2 SMNVEV (reference sequence). In nucleotides, the CDR3 is TGTGCCAGCAGCCAACTAGGGGTGAGGGCCCTAGCCAAAAACATTCAGTACTTC. It codes for CASSQLGVRALAKNIQYF.

A few counts support this clonotype. CDR3 loop: CASSPSDRWATEAFF. The CDR3 nucleotides are TGTGCCAGCAGCCCCTCTGACAGGTGGGCCACTGAAGCTTTCTTT. This sequence joins TRBV7-9 and TRBJ1-1, with D possibly TRBD1 on 6 matching bases. CDR3 length: 15 amino acids. Germline values: CDR1 SEHNR, CDR2 FQNEAQ (reference sequence). Trimming shortened V by 5 bases and J by 4 bases, and 17 bases separated the two germline ends.